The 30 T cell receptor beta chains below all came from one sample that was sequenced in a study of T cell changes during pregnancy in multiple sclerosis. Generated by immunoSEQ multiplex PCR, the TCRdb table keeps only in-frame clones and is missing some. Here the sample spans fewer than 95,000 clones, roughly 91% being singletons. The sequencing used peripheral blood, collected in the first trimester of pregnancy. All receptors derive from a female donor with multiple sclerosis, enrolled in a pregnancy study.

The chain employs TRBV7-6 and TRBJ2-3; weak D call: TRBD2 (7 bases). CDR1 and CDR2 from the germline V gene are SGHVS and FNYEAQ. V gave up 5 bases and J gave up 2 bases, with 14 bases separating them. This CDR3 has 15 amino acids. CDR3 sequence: CASSARGGPTDTQYF. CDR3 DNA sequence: TGTGCCAGCAGCGCCCGCGGGGGCCCCACAGATACGCAGTATTTT. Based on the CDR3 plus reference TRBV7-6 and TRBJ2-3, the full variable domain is GAGVSQSPRYKVTKRGQDVALRCDPISGHVSLYWYRQALGQGPEFLTYFNYEAQQDKSGLPNDRFSAERPEGSISTLTIQRTEQRDSAMYRCASSARGGPTDTQYFGPGTRLTVL.

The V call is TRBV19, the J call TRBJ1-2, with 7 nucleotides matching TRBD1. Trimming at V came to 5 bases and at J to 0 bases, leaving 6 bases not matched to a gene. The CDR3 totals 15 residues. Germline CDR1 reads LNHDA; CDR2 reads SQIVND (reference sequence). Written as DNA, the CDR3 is TGTGCCAGTAGTGTAACCGGGACAGCTAACTATGGCTACACCTTC. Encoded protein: CASSVTGTANYGYTF.

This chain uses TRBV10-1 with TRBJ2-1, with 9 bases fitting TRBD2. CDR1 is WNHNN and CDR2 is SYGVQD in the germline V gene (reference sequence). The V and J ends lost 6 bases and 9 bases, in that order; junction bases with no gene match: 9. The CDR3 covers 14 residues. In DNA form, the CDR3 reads TGCGCCAGCAGAATGATAGCGGGAGCTGCTGAGCAGTTCTTC. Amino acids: CASRMIAGAAEQFF.

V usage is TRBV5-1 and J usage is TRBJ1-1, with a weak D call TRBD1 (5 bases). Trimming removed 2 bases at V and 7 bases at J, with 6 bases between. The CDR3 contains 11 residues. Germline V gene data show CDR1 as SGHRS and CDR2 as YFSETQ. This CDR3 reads CASSLRGEAFF. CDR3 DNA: TGCGCCAGCAGCTTAAGGGGTGAAGCTTTCTTT.

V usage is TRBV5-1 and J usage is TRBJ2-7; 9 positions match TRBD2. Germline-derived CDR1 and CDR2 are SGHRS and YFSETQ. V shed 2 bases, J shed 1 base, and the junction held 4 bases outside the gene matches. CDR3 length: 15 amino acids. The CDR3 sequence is CASSFRSGGSYEQYF. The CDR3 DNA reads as TGCGCCAGCAGCTTTAGAAGCGGGGGGTCCTACGAGCAGTACTTC. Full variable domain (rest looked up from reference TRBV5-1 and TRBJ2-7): KAGVTQTPRYLIKTRGQQVTLSCSPISGHRSVSWYQQTPGQGLQFLFEYFSETQRNKGNFPGRFSGRQFSNSRSEMNVSTLELGDSALYLCASSFRSGGSYEQYFGPGTRLTVT.

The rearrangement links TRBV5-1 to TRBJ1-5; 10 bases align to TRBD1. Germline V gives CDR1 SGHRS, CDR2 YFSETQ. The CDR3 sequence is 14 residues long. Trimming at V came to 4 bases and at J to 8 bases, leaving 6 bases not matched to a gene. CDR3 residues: CASSPWTGGEPQHF. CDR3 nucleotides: TGCGCCAGCAGCCCTTGGACAGGGGGGGAGCCCCAGCATTTT.

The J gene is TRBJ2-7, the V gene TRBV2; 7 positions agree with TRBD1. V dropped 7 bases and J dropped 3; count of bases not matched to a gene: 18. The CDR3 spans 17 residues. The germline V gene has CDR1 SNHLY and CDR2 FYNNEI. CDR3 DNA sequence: TGTGCCAGCACCAAAGAAGGTTGGGGAGCAGGGGGCTACGAGCAGTACTTC. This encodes CASTKEGWGAGGYEQYF.

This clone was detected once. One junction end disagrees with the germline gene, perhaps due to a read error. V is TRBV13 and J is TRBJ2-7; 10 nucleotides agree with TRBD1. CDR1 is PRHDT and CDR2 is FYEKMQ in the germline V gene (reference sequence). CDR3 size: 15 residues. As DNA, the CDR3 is TGTGCCAGCAGCCTAGGGACAGGGGCTTTCTACGAGCAGTACTTC. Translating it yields CASSLGTGAFYEQYF.

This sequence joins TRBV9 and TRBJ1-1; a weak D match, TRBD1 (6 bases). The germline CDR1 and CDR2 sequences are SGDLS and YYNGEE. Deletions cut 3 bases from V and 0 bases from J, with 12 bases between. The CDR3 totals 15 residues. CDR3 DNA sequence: TGTGCCAGCAGCGAGCGAGGACAGATGAACACTGAAGCTTTCTTT. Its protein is CASSERGQMNTEAFF.

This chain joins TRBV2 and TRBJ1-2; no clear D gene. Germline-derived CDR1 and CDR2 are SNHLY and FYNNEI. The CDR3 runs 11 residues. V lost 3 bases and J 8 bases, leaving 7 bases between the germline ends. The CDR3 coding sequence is TGTGCCAGCAGTGAGGGCAGAGGCTACACCTTC. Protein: CASSEGRGYTF.

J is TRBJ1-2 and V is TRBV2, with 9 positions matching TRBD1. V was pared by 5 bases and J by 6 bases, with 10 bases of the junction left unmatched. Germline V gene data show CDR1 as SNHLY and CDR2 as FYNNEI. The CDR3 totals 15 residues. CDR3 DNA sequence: TGTGCCAGCAGTCCAAACTGGACAGGGGTGAATGGCTACACCTTC. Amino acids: CASSPNWTGVNGYTF.

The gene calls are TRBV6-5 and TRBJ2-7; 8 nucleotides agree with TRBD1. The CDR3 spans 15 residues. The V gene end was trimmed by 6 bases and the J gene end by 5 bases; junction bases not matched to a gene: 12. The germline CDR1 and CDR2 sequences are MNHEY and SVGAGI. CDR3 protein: CASSPAQGAKNEQYF. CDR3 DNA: TGTGCCAGCAGCCCAGCCCAGGGGGCGAAGAACGAGCAGTACTTC.

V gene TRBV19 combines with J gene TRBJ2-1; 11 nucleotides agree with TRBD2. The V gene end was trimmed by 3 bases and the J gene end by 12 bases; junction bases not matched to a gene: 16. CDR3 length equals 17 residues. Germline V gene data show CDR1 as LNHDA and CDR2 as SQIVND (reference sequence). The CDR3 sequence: CASSISGLAASPPPQFF. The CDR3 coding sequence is TGTGCCAGTAGTATTTCGGGACTAGCGGCATCTCCCCCCCCGCAGTTCTTC.

CDR3 nucleotides: TGTGCCAGCAGCTTGGCCAAACAGGGCTACGAGCAGTACTTC. As protein: CASSLAKQGYEQYF. The J gene is TRBJ2-7, the V gene TRBV5-5, with D possibly being TRBD1 (6 bases). V gave up 0 bases and J gave up 3 bases, with 10 bases separating them. CDR1 is SGHKS, CDR2 YYEKEE, per germline (reference sequence). The CDR3 length is 14 residues.

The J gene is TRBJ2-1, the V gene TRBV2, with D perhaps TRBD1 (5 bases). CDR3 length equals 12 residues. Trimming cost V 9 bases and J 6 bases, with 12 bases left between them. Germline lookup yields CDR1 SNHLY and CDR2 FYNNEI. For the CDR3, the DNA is TGTGCCAGAGGGGCATCCGGCAATGAGCAGTTCTTC. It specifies CARGASGNEQFF.

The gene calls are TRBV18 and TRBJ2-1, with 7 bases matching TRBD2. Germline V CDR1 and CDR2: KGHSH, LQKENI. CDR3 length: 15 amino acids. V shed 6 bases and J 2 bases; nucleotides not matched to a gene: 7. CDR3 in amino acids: CASSPAGTTYNEQFF. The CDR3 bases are TGTGCCAGCTCCCCGGCCGGGACTACCTACAATGAGCAGTTCTTC.

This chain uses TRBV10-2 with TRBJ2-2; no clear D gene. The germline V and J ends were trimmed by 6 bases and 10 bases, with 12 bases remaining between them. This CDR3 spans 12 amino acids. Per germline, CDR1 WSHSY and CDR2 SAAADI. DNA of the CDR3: TGCGCCAGCAGCCCTGACAACGAGGAGCTGTTTTTT. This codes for CASSPDNEELFF.

The CDR3 nucleotides read TGCGCCAGCAGCCTACAGGGGGGAGACTCCTACGAGCAGTACTTC. Protein: CASSLQGGDSYEQYF. This chain uses TRBV5-1 with TRBJ2-7, with 8 bases matching TRBD1. The V gene end was trimmed by 4 bases and the J gene end by 0 bases; junction bases not matched to a gene: 6. The CDR3 contains 15 residues. CDR1 and CDR2 (germline): SGHRS, YFSETQ.

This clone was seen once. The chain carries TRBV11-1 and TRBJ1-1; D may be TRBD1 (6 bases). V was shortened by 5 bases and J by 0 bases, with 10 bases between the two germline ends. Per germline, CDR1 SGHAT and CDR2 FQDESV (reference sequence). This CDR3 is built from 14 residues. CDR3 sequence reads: CASSPRTVNTEAFF. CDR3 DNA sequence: TGTGCCAGCAGCCCTAGGACAGTGAACACTGAAGCTTTCTTT. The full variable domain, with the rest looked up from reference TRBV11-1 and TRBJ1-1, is EAEVAQSPRYKITEKSQAVAFWCDPISGHATLYWYRQILGQGPELLVQFQDESVVDDSQLPKDRFSAERLKGVDSTLKIQPAELGDSAMYLCASSPRTVNTEAFFGQGTRLTVV.

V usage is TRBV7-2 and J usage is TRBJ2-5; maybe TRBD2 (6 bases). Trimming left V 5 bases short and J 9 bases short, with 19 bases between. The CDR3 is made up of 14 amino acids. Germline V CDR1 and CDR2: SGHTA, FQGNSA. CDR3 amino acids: CASSPSWDWGAQYF. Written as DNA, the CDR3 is TGTGCCAGCAGCCCCTCTTGGGATTGGGGGGCCCAGTACTTC.

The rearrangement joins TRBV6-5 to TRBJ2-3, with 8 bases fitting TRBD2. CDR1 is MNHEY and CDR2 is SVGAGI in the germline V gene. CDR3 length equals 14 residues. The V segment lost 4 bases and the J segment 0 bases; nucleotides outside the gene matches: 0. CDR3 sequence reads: CASSWTSSTDTQYF. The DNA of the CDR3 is TGTGCCAGCAGTTGGACTAGCAGCACAGATACGCAGTATTTT.

The CDR3 here is CASSQGQGRNYEQYF. DNA for the CDR3: TGTGCCAGCAGCCAAGGACAGGGGCGCAACTACGAGCAGTACTTC. The J gene is TRBJ2-7, the V gene TRBV7-8; 9 positions match TRBD1. V lost 5 bases to trimming and J lost 3 bases; unmatched junction nucleotides: 8. CDR1 is SGHVS and CDR2 is FQNEAQ in the germline V gene. The CDR3 consists of 15 residues. The variable domain in full, completed from reference TRBV7-8 and TRBJ2-7, reads GAGVSQSPRYKVAKRGQDVALRCDPISGHVSLFWYQQALGQGPEFLTYFQNEAQLDKSGLPSDRFFAERPEGSVSTLKIQRTQQEDSAVYLCASSQGQGRNYEQYFGPGTRLTVT.

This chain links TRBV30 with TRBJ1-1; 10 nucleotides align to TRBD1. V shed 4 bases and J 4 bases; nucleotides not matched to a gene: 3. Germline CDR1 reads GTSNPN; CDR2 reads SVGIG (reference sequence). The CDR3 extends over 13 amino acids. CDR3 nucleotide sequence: TGTGCCTGGAACCGGGACAGGGGCACTGAAGCTTTCTTT. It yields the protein CAWNRDRGTEAFF.

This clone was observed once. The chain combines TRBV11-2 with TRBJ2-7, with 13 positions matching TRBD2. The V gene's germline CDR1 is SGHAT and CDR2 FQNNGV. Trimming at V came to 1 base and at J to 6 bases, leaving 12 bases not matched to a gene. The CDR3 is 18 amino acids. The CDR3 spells CASSLGGLAGTPLGEQYF. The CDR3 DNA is TGTGCCAGCAGCTTAGGGGGACTAGCGGGGACGCCGCTTGGCGAGCAGTACTTC.

Here the CDR3 DNA reads TGTGCCAGCAGCCAAGAGACAGAATCAGATACGCAGTATTTT. This sequence encodes CASSQETESDTQYF. The rearrangement joins TRBV4-2 to TRBJ2-3; the D gene is possibly TRBD1 (5 bases). The germline gives CDR1 LGHNA, CDR2 YNFKEQ. The CDR3 covers 14 residues. Trimming pared 0 bases from V and 4 bases from J, leaving 8 bases between.

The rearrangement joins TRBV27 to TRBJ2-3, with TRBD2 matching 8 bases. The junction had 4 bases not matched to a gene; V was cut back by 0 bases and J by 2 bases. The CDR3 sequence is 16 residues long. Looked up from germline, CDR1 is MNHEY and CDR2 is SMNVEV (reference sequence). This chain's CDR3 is CASSLSASGFTDTQYF. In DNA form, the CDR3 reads TGTGCCAGCAGTTTATCGGCTAGCGGGTTCACAGATACGCAGTATTTT.

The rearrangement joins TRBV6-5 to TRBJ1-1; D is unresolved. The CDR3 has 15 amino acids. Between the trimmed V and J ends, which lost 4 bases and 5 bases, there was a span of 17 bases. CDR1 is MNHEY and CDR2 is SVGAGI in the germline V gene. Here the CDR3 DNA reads TGTGCCAGCAGTTCATGGATCTCAAGCGGAACTGAAGCTTTCTTT. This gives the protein CASSSWISSGTEAFF.

The CDR3: CASSGTDHNSPLHF. In nucleotides, the CDR3 is TGTGCCAGCAGTGGGACTGACCATAATTCACCCCTCCACTTT. The chain couples TRBV2 to TRBJ1-6; no definite D call. V was pared by 4 bases and J by 5 bases, with 9 bases between. Germline CDR1 reads SNHLY; CDR2 reads FYNNEI. The CDR3 runs 14 residues.

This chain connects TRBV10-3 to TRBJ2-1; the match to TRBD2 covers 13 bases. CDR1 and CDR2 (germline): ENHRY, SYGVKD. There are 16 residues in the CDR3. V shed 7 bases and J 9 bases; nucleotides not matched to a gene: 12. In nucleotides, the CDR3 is TGTGCCATCATGGGACTAGCGGGGAGAGGGGGGGGTGAGCAGTTCTTC. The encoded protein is CAIMGLAGRGGGEQFF.

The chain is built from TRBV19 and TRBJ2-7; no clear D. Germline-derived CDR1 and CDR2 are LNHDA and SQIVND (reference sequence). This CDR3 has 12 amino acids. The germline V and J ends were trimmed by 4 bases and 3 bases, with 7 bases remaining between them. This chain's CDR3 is CASSTQRYEQYF. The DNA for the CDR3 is TGTGCCAGTAGTACCCAGCGCTACGAGCAGTACTTC.